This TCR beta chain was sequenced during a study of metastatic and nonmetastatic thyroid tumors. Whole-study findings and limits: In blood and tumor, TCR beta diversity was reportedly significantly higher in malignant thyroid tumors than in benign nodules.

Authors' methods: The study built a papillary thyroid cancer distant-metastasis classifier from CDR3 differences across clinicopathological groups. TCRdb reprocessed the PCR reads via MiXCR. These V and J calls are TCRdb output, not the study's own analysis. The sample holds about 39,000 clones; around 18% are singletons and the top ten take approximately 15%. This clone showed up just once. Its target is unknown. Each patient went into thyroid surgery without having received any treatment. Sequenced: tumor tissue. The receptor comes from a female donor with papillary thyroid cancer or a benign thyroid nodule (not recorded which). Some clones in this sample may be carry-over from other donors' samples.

The CDR3 nucleotides are TGCAGTGCCGAGTCCGCCGGGACTAGCGGCTACGAGCAGTACTTC. This translates into CSAESAGTSGYEQYF. The chain has TRBV20-1 and TRBJ2-7; the match to TRBD2 covers 11 bases. The CDR3 covers 15 residues. V lost 6 bases and J lost 3; bases outside the gene matches: 10. Per the germline V gene, CDR1 is DFQATT and CDR2 is SNEGSKA (reference sequence).